Given below is one TCR beta chain in context. Data came from immunoSEQ multiplex PCR; TCRdb stores just in-frame clones and leaves some out. This sample has some 140,000 clones, with approximately 83% found just once. These data belong to a study of blood T cell repertoires in COVID-19. The CDR3 extends over 15 amino acids. Germline CDR1 SGHRS, CDR2 YFSETQ. V was clipped by 4 bases and J by 8 bases; unmatched bases: 9. Cohort allocation depended upon clinical history that participants reported. Material for sequencing was PBMCs or T cells enriched from blood (not recorded which). The source is a man aged 50 to 60 who had recovered from COVID-19. The chain links TRBV5-1 to TRBJ2-3; 11 nucleotides agree with TRBD2. This chain's CDR3 is CASSLSGGAERTQYF. Written as DNA, the CDR3 is TGCGCCAGCAGCCTTAGCGGGGGGGCCGAGCGTACGCAGTATTTT.